Reported below is one T cell receptor beta chain. Its antigen is as yet unknown. The data derive from a study of T cell responses to AZD1222 COVID-19 vaccine. Study information: Doses given second, at about 4 or about 12 weeks, were pooled.

Sequencing was performed with immunoSEQ multiplex PCR; in TCRdb, only in-frame clones are kept and a portion is missing. In the table there are 150,000 to 200,000 clones, 80% to 95% of which are singletons. General study results and limits: Clonal diversity was possibly underestimated, and white British individuals and females predominated among donors. Across the whole spike, CD4 TCRs peaked at regions 160-218 and 743-854.

Germline V lookup: CDR1 MNHEY, CDR2 SVGAGI. The V end was cut by 6 bases, the J end by 4 bases, with 12 bases between. The CDR3 loop spans 13 amino acids. The specimen comprised peripheral blood, sampled on day 0 of AZD1222 vaccination. This rearrangement joins TRBV6-5 to TRBJ1-2; no definite D call. This sequence originates from an adult in good health. Here the CDR3 DNA reads TGTGCCAGCAGAGGCGGGGAATTCTATGGCTACACCTTC. Its protein is CASRGGEFYGYTF.